The 13 T cell receptor beta chains below were found in one sample sequenced in a study of monozygotic twins with inflammatory bowel disease. TCRdb re-called the 5' RACE reads; one entry per CDR3 protein, DNA not given. Its table lists about 380,000 distinct CDR3 sequences. Sequences were obtained from blood. These receptors originate from a human donor with ulcerative colitis or Crohn's disease, or a healthy co-twin of an affected twin (not recorded which).

J is TRBJ2-3 and V is TRBV2; with no DNA, the TCRdb D assignment of TRBD1 cannot be verified. Germline V lookup: CDR1 SNHLY, CDR2 FYNNEI. This CDR3 region has 15 residues. CDR3 protein: CASSEAGGVTDTQYF.

The chain uses TRBV20-1 and TRBJ2-4; TCRdb designates TRBD1, a call that cannot be tested without DNA. The CDR3 covers 18 residues. Germline lookup yields CDR1 DFQATT and CDR2 SNEGSKA (reference sequence). CDR3 residues: CSARDHPYRGTSVAIQYF.

The rearrangement joins TRBV27 to TRBJ2-1; the D call of TRBD2 rests on TCRdb alone, since no DNA is present to check it. The CDR3 is 17 amino acids. Germline V gene data show CDR1 as MNHEY and CDR2 as SMNVEV (reference sequence). CDR3 protein: CASTSFRSSAPYNEQFF.

CDR3 sequence: CASSFLRAGEQFF. V and J are TRBV6-2 or TRBV6-3 and TRBJ2-1; TCRdb reports TRBD2, a call that lacks DNA to check it against. The CDR3 totals 13 residues. Germline V lookup: CDR1 MNHEY, CDR2 SVGEGT.

V usage is TRBV6-5 and J usage is TRBJ2-5. The CDR3 has 13 residues. CDR1 MNHEY and CDR2 SVGAGI come from the germline V gene. The CDR3 region is CASSYLGSETQYF.

This sequence joins TRBV5-6 and TRBJ2-1; the D call of TRBD1 rests on TCRdb alone, since no DNA is present to check it. CDR3 length: 14 residues. Germline-derived CDR1 and CDR2 are SGHDT and YYEEEE. The CDR3 reads CASSSRDRGSEQFF.

V is TRBV29-1 and J is TRBJ2-1; TCRdb's D call, TRBD2, is unchecked because there is no DNA. The CDR3 totals 17 residues. The germline V gene has CDR1 SQVTM and CDR2 ANQGSEA. The CDR3 reads CSVEGLGEWYSYNEQFF.

This CDR3 reads CASSLQYNTGELFF. The gene calls are TRBV7-2 and TRBJ2-2. Germline CDR1 is SGHTA and CDR2 is FQGNSA. The CDR3 consists of 14 residues.

V gene TRBV9 combines with J gene TRBJ2-2. The CDR3 has 12 residues. Germline loops: CDR1 SGDLS, CDR2 YYNGEE. The CDR3 here is CASSPPAGELFF.

The CDR3 is CASSAQGRFTEAFF. The gene calls are TRBV7-2 and TRBJ1-1; TCRdb calls TRBD1, which cannot be checked without DNA. Looked up from germline, CDR1 is SGHTA and CDR2 is FQGNSA. This CDR3 is built from 14 residues.

This chain uses TRBV12-3 or TRBV12-4 with TRBJ1-5. The length of the CDR3 is 15 residues. CDR3 in amino acids: CASSLDNDFYQPQHF.

CDR3 in amino acids: CASSRDRPSGETQYF. The chain couples TRBV2 to TRBJ2-5; TCRdb's D call of TRBD1 is untestable without DNA. CDR1 is SNHLY, CDR2 FYNNEI, per germline. CDR3 length equals 15 residues.

V is TRBV5-1 and J is TRBJ2-5; no DNA is available, so the TRBD1 call from TCRdb remains unchecked. The germline gives CDR1 SGHRS, CDR2 YFSETQ. This CDR3 has 15 amino acids. The CDR3 protein is CASSETGTGEETQYF.